This T cell receptor beta chain derives from a study of cytomegalovirus exposure and HLA in healthy donors. Germline CDR1 and CDR2: SNHLY and FYNNEI. The CDR3 consists of 14 residues. V gave up 6 bases and J gave up 10 bases, with 21 bases separating them. Profiling relied on immunoSEQ multiplex PCR, and the TCRdb table lists in-frame clones only, not all of them. The sample holds 150,000 to 200,000 clones, about 85% seen once. Sequences were obtained from PBMCs. The V and J genes are TRBV2 and TRBJ1-1, with a possible D match to TRBD1 (5 bases). This clonotype was obtained from a man aged 25-45 years in good health and CMV-seropositive. CDR3 DNA: TGTGCCAGCAGCGCTTCTTGGGGCGAGCGGGGAGCTTTCTTT. This sequence encodes CASSASWGERGAFF.